This is a list of T cell receptor beta chains from one sample in a study of blood T cell repertoires in COVID-19. The table came from immunoSEQ multiplex PCR; TCRdb's copy has only in-frame clones and leaves some out. The profile covers around 170,000 clones, with about 90% appearing a single time and approximately 3% taken by the ten largest. Sequencing was performed on peripheral blood. The receptor source for this set is a man aged 55 to 70 with acute or convalescent COVID-19. Both conserved end residues are part of each CDR3. The D gene is left open where the match is weak. Clone size appears in some rows only: once, few, many, or a class for an expanded clone.

TRBJ2-5,NA,NA,TRBV18,CASSLKTEIKTQYF,TGTGCCAGCTCACTTAAGACAGAAATAAAGACCCAGTACTTC
TRBJ2-7,NA,NA,TRBV6-6,CASSYSTGTGWDEQYF,TGTGCCAGCAGTTACAGTACCGGAACAGGATGGGACGAGCAGTACTTC
TRBJ2-7,TRBD1,NA,TRBV2,CASTGQGTIVDEQYF,TGTGCCAGCACGGGACAGGGGACGATTGTTGACGAGCAGTACTTC
TRBJ1-5,NA,NA,TRBV29-1,CSVEDLQGPSNQPQHF,TGCAGCGTTGAAGACCTACAGGGTCCAAGCAATCAGCCCCAGCATTTT
TRBJ2-2,NA,NA,TRBV6-5,CASSLPGIGELFF,TGTGCCAGCAGTTTACCGGGTATCGGGGAGCTGTTTTTT
TRBJ1-5,NA,NA,TRBV21-1,CASSREGSGGNQPQHF,TGTGCCAGCAGCAGAGAGGGTTCCGGGGGCAATCAGCCCCAGCATTTT
TRBJ1-6,NA,NA,TRBV6-5,CASSYTQGLNSPLHF,TGTGCCAGCAGTTACACACAGGGATTAAATTCACCCCTCCACTTT
TRBJ1-6,TRBD1,NA,TRBV19,CASRPGQGFSPLHF,TGTGCCAGTAGGCCGGGACAGGGCTTTTCACCCCTCCACTTT
TRBJ2-3,NA,NA,TRBV6-4,CASSAQGTDTQYF,TGTGCCAGCAGTGCACAAGGCACAGATACGCAGTATTTT
TRBJ1-6,NA,NA,TRBV6-1,CASSESSTVTHSPLHF,TGTGCCAGCAGTGAAAGTTCGACAGTAACACACTCACCCCTCCACTTT
TRBJ2-7,TRBD1,NA,TRBV6-1,CASSGSYIPGQGGSYEQYF,TGTGCCAGCAGTGGCTCCTATATCCCGGGACAGGGTGGGTCCTACGAGCAGTACTTC
TRBJ2-7,TRBD1,NA,TRBV14,CASSLDRVHEQYF,TGTGCCAGCAGCCTGGACAGGGTTCACGAGCAGTACTTC
TRBJ2-3,NA,NA,TRBV6-5,CASSYSSDTDTQYF,TGTGCCAGCAGTTACTCGAGCGATACAGATACGCAGTATTTT
TRBJ1-3,NA,NA,TRBV7-6,CASSSRVRAGNTIYF,TGTGCCAGCAGCTCACGAGTTCGTGCCGGAAACACCATATATTTT
TRBJ1-5,TRBD1,NA,TRBV5-1,CASSSSPGQRNQPQHF,TGCGCCAGCAGCTCATCGCCGGGACAGCGCAATCAGCCCCAGCATTTT
TRBJ2-5,NA,NA,TRBV7-5,CARSPIKDSIEETQYF,TGTGCCAGAAGCCCCATAAAAGACTCTATCGAAGAGACCCAGTACTTC
TRBJ1-2,NA,once,TRBV7-8,CASSHDSYGYTF,TGTGCCAGCAGCCACGACAGTTATGGCTACACCTTC
TRBJ2-7,NA,NA,TRBV30,CAWSSFDEQYF,TGTGCCTGGAGTTCGTTTGACGAGCAGTACTTC
TRBJ2-3,NA,NA,TRBV11-2,CASSLNSGRGDTQYF,TGTGCCAGCAGCTTAAATTCCGGTAGAGGGGATACGCAGTATTTT
TRBJ2-6,NA,NA,TRBV3-1/TRBV3-2,CASSPGTLSGANVLTF,TGTGCCAGCAGCCCGGGGACTCTCTCTGGGGCCAACGTCCTGACTTTC
TRBJ1-4,TRBD1,NA,TRBV24-1,CATSDSGTGGSEKLFF,TGTGCCACCAGTGATTCCGGGACAGGGGGATCTGAAAAACTGTTTTTT
TRBJ1-5,TRBD1,few,TRBV19,CASSVDRGRDQPQHF,TGTGCCAGTAGTGTCGACAGGGGGAGAGATCAGCCCCAGCATTTT
TRBJ2-2,TRBD1,NA,TRBV7-2,CATQARGSKGGSGELFF,TGTGCCACCCAGGCCAGGGGGTCCAAGGGCGGAAGCGGGGAGCTGTTTTTT
TRBJ1-1,NA,NA,TRBV27,CASSLTGLNTEAFF,TGTGCCAGCAGTCTCACAGGGTTGAACACTGAAGCTTTCTTT
TRBJ1-2,NA,many,TRBV13,CASSRLQASTPYGYTF,TGTGCCAGCAGCCGTTTACAGGCCTCGACACCCTATGGCTACACCTTC
TRBJ2-7,TRBD1,once,TRBV5-3,CARRQTPTGASPPEQYF,TGTGCCAGAAGACAAACGCCGACAGGGGCCTCCCCCCCCGAGCAGTACTTC
TRBJ2-6,TRBD1,NA,TRBV24-1,CATSDTRQGSGANVLTF,TGTGCCACCAGTGATACTCGACAGGGCTCTGGGGCCAACGTCCTGACTTTC
TRBJ1-1,NA,NA,TRBV10-2,CASSEILLSQAEAFF,TGCGCCAGCAGTGAGATACTTCTTTCTCAGGCTGAAGCTTTCTTT
TRBJ1-4,TRBD1,NA,TRBV7-9,CASSPGQGVFEKLFF,TGTGCCAGCAGCCCTGGACAGGGGGTCTTCGAAAAACTGTTTTTT
TRBJ2-7,NA,NA,TRBV4-1,CASSQGAGKAYEQYF,TGCGCCAGCAGCCAAGGTGCCGGGAAGGCCTACGAGCAGTACTTC
TRBJ2-3,NA,once,TRBV5-4,CASSFFVRGARTDTQYF,TGTGCCAGCAGCTTTTTCGTCAGGGGCGCACGCACAGATACGCAGTATTTT
TRBJ2-3,TRBD2,NA,TRBV6-6,CASNSNSGGAVDTQYF,TGTGCCAGCAACAGTAATAGCGGGGGGGCTGTAGATACGCAGTATTTT
TRBJ1-5,NA,NA,TRBV30,CAWSRGTGINQPQHF,TGTGCCTGGAGTCGCGGAACAGGGATCAATCAGCCCCAGCATTTT
TRBJ1-1,TRBD1,NA,TRBV5-6,CASSWGAGGTEAFF,TGTGCCAGCAGTTGGGGGGCAGGGGGCACTGAAGCTTTCTTT
TRBJ2-1,TRBD1,NA,TRBV6-5,CASSSFGTGSYNEQFF,TGTGCCAGCAGTTCCTTTGGGACAGGTTCCTACAATGAGCAGTTCTTC
TRBJ1-1,TRBD1,NA,TRBV30,CAWSSRGHTEAFF,TGTGCCTGGAGTTCCAGGGGGCACACTGAAGCTTTCTTT
TRBJ1-6,NA,once,TRBV6-6,CASSSDRWAGDSPLHF,TGTGCCAGCAGTTCAGACCGGTGGGCGGGTGATTCACCCCTCCACTTT
TRBJ2-2,TRBD1,few,TRBV11-2,CASSARPGQGASGELFF,TGTGCCAGCAGCGCCCGACCGGGACAGGGGGCATCAGGGGAGCTGTTTTTT
TRBJ2-2,NA,NA,TRBV3-1/TRBV3-2,CASSLSAGELFF,TGTGCCAGCAGCCTAAGCGCCGGGGAGCTGTTTTTT
TRBJ2-7,TRBD1,NA,TRBV24-1,CATSDYPGQGVSEQYF,TGTGCCACCAGTGATTACCCGGGACAGGGCGTGTCAGAGCAGTACTTC
TRBJ1-1,TRBD1,once,TRBV6-5,CASSKDRGLNTEAFF,TGTGCCAGCAGTAAGGACAGGGGTCTGAACACTGAAGCTTTCTTT
TRBJ1-2,TRBD1,NA,TRBV6-6,CASSPDRVSRLTYGYTF,TGTGCCAGCAGTCCGGACAGGGTGTCGAGGTTGACCTATGGCTACACCTTC
TRBJ1-5,NA,once,TRBV19,CASSIRGTDYLQPQHF,TGTGCCAGTAGCATCCGCGGGACCGACTATCTCCAGCCCCAGCATTTT
TRBJ1-5,NA,NA,TRBV5-6,CASSLNHGEVSNQPQHF,TGTGCCAGCAGCTTGAATCACGGGGAGGTGAGCAATCAGCCCCAGCATTTT
TRBJ1-4,NA,NA,TRBV18,CASSPLKGDEKLFF,TGTGCCAGCTCACCGTTGAAAGGGGATGAAAAACTGTTTTTT
TRBJ1-4,TRBD1,NA,TRBV4-1,CASSQDPTGGNEKLFF,TGCGCCAGCAGCCAGGACCCGACAGGGGGTAATGAAAAACTGTTTTTT
TRBJ1-1,NA,NA,TRBV2,CARRQADHEAFF,TGTGCCAGAAGACAGGCCGACCATGAAGCTTTCTTT
TRBJ2-3,NA,NA,TRBV15,CATRVGGGARGDTQYF,TGTGCCACCAGGGTTGGAGGGGGGGCCCGAGGGGATACGCAGTATTTT
TRBJ2-5,NA,NA,TRBV3-1/TRBV3-2,CASSQDLIQETQYF,TGTGCCAGCAGCCAAGATCTAATCCAAGAGACCCAGTACTTC
TRBJ2-7,NA,once,TRBV4-1,CASSQVLTESYEQYF,TGCGCCAGCAGCCAAGTATTAACAGAAAGCTACGAGCAGTACTTC
TRBJ1-2,NA,NA,TRBV14,CASSQDSQGRLGYGYTF,TGTGCCAGCAGCCAAGATAGTCAGGGGCGCTTGGGCTATGGCTACACCTTC
TRBJ2-7,NA,NA,TRBV4-1,CASSQDRGTVFSYEQYF,TGCGCCAGCAGCCAAGATCGCGGGACAGTGTTCTCCTACGAGCAGTACTTC
TRBJ1-1,NA,NA,TRBV5-1,CASSLSQGEAFF,TGCGCCAGCAGCTTGTCCCAGGGGGAAGCTTTCTTT
TRBJ2-1,NA,NA,TRBV19,CASSFSLSYNEQFF,TGTGCCAGTAGTTTTAGTCTCTCCTACAATGAGCAGTTCTTC